This T cell receptor (beta chain) stems from a study of CD8+ T cells in alopecia areata. Study as a whole: Tofacitinib dosing lasted 6 to 18 months, which was then followed by 6 months off drug. Findings of the study overall: Clonality in lesional scalp, especially alopecia totalis/universalis, exceeded that of normal scalp.

Lesional scalp punch biopsies and peripheral blood came from alopecia areata patients. Sorting from PBMCs produced CD4+ and CD8+ T cells. Worth noting for this clone: Its target is unknown.

Isolated RNA was reverse transcribed into cDNA used as the sequencing template. Using immunoSEQ multiplex PCR, the repertoire was profiled, and TCRdb retains in-frame clones only, with some absent. The profile shows 100,000 to 150,000 clones, about 57% of them singletons. Source: CD4+ T cells sorted from blood, taken at week 0. The sequence was collected from a human donor with alopecia areata.

This CDR3 reads CASRRAGMIYEQYF. CDR3 bases: TGTGCCAGCAGACGGGCAGGGATGATCTACGAGCAGTACTTC. This rearrangement joins TRBV9 to TRBJ2-7; D may be TRBD1 (5 bases). The CDR3 length is 14 residues. The V and J ends lost 5 bases and 3 bases respectively, with 15 bases between them. CDR1 and CDR2 from the germline V gene are SGDLS and YYNGEE.